What follows are 17 T cell receptor beta chains derived from one specimen sequenced in a study of T-cell reconstitution after alpha-beta-depleted transplantation in children. Unique molecular identifiers were incorporated during preparation of the TCRbeta library. A single record per CDR3 protein comes from TCRdb applying MiXCR to the PCR reads. The sample yields more than 150,000 distinct CDR3 sequences, roughly 6.8% seen once. The source was PBMCs from the stem cell graft donor, collected from the stem cell graft. The receptors stem from a human donor who donated a stem cell graft to a child with Wiskott-Aldrich syndrome.

The chain is built from TRBV20-1 and TRBJ2-7; D uncertain. The length of the CDR3 is 13 residues. Germline V lookup: CDR1 DFQATT, CDR2 SNEGSKA (reference sequence). Trimming shortened V by 6 bases and J by 0 bases, and 12 bases separated the two germline ends. CDR3 in DNA: TGCAGTGCCCCAGGACCGTACTCCTACGAGCAGTACTTC. Translated, it gives CSAPGPYSYEQYF.

This clonotype occurred many times. The V call is TRBV24-1, the J call TRBJ2-1, with 10 nucleotides matching TRBD2. V trimming: 1 base; J trimming: 10 bases; junction bases outside the gene matches: 12. Germline V CDR1 and CDR2: KGHDR, SFDVKD. This CDR3 has 17 amino acids. The CDR3 region is CATSDFSGRAARGEQFF. CDR3 nucleotide sequence: TGTGCCACCAGTGATTTCAGCGGGAGGGCCGCGAGGGGGGAGCAGTTCTTC.

This clonotype turned up a few times. The chain has TRBV5-1 and TRBJ2-3; 8 bases are shared with TRBD1. CDR1 and CDR2 from the germline V gene are SGHRS and YFSETQ. V lost 0 bases, J lost 5 bases, and 5 bases stayed unmatched. The CDR3 contains 15 residues. This CDR3 is CASSLAGTGGDTQYF. For the CDR3, the DNA is TGCGCCAGCAGCTTGGCCGGTACAGGGGGAGATACGCAGTATTTT.

The chain links TRBV20-1 to TRBJ1-2, with D maybe TRBD1 (5 bases). Trimming took off 6 bases at V and 6 bases at J, with 23 bases between the two ends. This CDR3 comprises 15 residues. Germline V lookup: CDR1 DFQATT, CDR2 SNEGSKA (reference sequence). The CDR3 region has the DNA TGCAGTGCCCCTTTCCCGGGACTAGTTATAGATGGCTACACCTTC. Protein product: CSAPFPGLVIDGYTF.

This clonotype came up many times. V is TRBV4-1 and J is TRBJ2-7; 11 bases align to TRBD2. The CDR3 is 20 residues long. CDR1 is MGHRA and CDR2 is YSYEKL in the germline V gene. V lost 0 bases, J lost 0 bases, and 13 bases stayed unmatched. The DNA of the CDR3 is TGCGCCAGCAGCCAAGAATCGGATGGTAGCGGGAGGGCTTACTCCTACGAGCAGTACTTC. Protein sequence: CASSQESDGSGRAYSYEQYF.

This clonotype was detected only a few times. The gene calls are TRBV6-1 and TRBJ2-7; TRBD1 agrees at 7 bases. Losses at the gene ends were 2 bases for V and 0 bases for J; bases not matched to a gene: 4. Germline values: CDR1 MNHNS, CDR2 SASEGT. CDR3 length equals 15 residues. For the CDR3, the DNA is TGTGCCAGCAGTGAAATAGGGGGCAGCTCCTACGAGCAGTACTTC. Its translation: CASSEIGGSSYEQYF.

In this sample, this clonotype turned up many times. The chain recombines TRBV27 with TRBJ2-5; 12 bases match TRBD2. The CDR3 runs 18 residues. From germline, CDR1 is MNHEY and CDR2 SMNVEV (reference sequence). V dropped 0 bases and J dropped 6; count of bases not matched to a gene: 11. The CDR3 is CASSLSGLAGGRRKTQYF. CDR3 coding DNA: TGTGCCAGCAGTTTATCGGGCCTAGCGGGAGGGCGAAGAAAGACCCAGTACTTC.

This clonotype was detected only a few times. This chain uses TRBV2 with TRBJ2-5; TRBD2 agrees at 7 bases. Germline CDR1 SNHLY, CDR2 FYNNEI. The CDR3 is made up of 13 amino acids. J lost 7 bases, V lost 5 bases, and 7 bases had no gene match. The CDR3 spells CASSRDYEGTQYF. In DNA form, the CDR3 reads TGTGCCAGCAGTAGGGACTACGAAGGGACCCAGTACTTC.

In this sample, this clonotype turned up many times. CDR3 sequence reads: CASSLQGHQPQHF. CDR3 nucleotide sequence: TGTGCCAGCAGTTTGCAGGGTCATCAGCCCCAGCATTTT. The V call is TRBV12-3 or TRBV12-4, the J call TRBJ1-5, with D perhaps matching TRBD1 (5 bases). V was clipped by 3 bases and J by 5 bases, with 8 bases between them. This CDR3 has 13 residues.

Notes on this clonotype: A much larger clone sits a single nucleotide away, making a read error possible. Because the CDR3 is missing its conserved closing phenylalanine or tryptophan, this is likely a read error. V and J are TRBV30 and TRBJ2-5; 11 nucleotides match TRBD2. V was clipped by 1 base and J by 5 bases; unmatched bases: 3. Germline CDR1 GTSNPN, CDR2 SVGIG (reference sequence). This CDR3 has 14 residues. The CDR3 coding sequence is TGTGCCTGGAGTGGACTAGCGGGATTCGAGACCCAGTACTAC. Translating it yields CAWSGLAGFETQYY.

The chain carries TRBV12-3 or TRBV12-4 and TRBJ1-2; 8 positions match TRBD1. Germline trimming cut 5 bases from V and 3 bases from J; bases unmatched to any gene: 11. The CDR3 totals 16 residues. This CDR3 is CASSNLDRVEYYGYTF. The DNA for the CDR3 is TGTGCCAGCAGTAACCTGGACAGGGTGGAATACTATGGCTACACCTTC.

The chain links TRBV28 to TRBJ2-1; tentatively, D is TRBD2 (6 bases). Germline CDR1 reads MDHEN; CDR2 reads SYDVKM. The germline V and J ends were trimmed by 5 bases and 7 bases, with 15 bases remaining between them. The length of the CDR3 is 14 residues. The CDR3 protein is CASSPGGIENEQFF. CDR3 coding DNA: TGTGCCAGCAGTCCTGGCGGGATAGAAAATGAGCAGTTCTTC.

This clonotype was recorded at least ten times. The chain uses TRBV20-1 and TRBJ2-1, with 8 bases matching TRBD2. After removal of 4 bases from V and 6 bases from J, the junction contained 8 bases not matched to a gene. CDR1 and CDR2 (germline): DFQATT, SNEGSKA (reference sequence). The CDR3 runs to 14 residues. The CDR3 is CSAKGTRGVNEQFF. The CDR3, as DNA: TGCAGTGCTAAAGGGACTAGGGGAGTCAATGAGCAGTTCTTC.

About this clonotype itself: The junction differs from germline at one of its ends, possibly a read error. This rearrangement joins TRBV12-3 or TRBV12-4 to TRBJ2-5; TRBD2 matches at 9 bases. The CDR3 extends over 19 amino acids. The DNA for the CDR3 is TGTGCCTGCAGTTCTGGCCCCACTTCTAGCGGGGCATCCCCGGAGACCCAGTACTTC. Translating gives CACSSGPTSSGASPETQYF.

The CDR3 sequence: CASSESGGRAMETQYF. Written as DNA, the CDR3 is TGCGCCAGCAGTGAGTCCGGCGGGAGGGCCATGGAGACCCAGTACTTC. V is TRBV10-1 and J is TRBJ2-5; 9 bases are shared with TRBD2. The CDR3 is 16 amino acids. Per the germline V gene, CDR1 is WNHNN and CDR2 is SYGVQD (reference sequence). Trimming removed 0 bases from V and 5 bases from J; junction bases left unmatched: 7.

This clonotype was found many times. The chain recombines TRBV20-1 with TRBJ2-3, with 7 bases lining up with TRBD2. Germline CDR1 and CDR2: DFQATT and SNEGSKA (reference sequence). The CDR3 spans 17 residues. V was pared by 6 bases and J by 1 base, with 16 bases of the junction left unmatched. CDR3 loop: CSAKRGQLSYRTDTQYF. The CDR3 DNA reads TGCAGTGCCAAGCGGGGCCAGTTGAGTTACCGCACAGATACGCAGTATTTT.

This clonotype was detected ten times or more. Here the CDR3 DNA reads TGTGCCTGGCACCGGGACAGACCATATGGCTACACCTTC. Translating gives CAWHRDRPYGYTF. V gene TRBV30 combines with J gene TRBJ1-2; 7 bases are shared with TRBD1. Germline V gives CDR1 GTSNPN, CDR2 SVGIG (reference sequence). V lost 5 bases, J lost 5 bases, and 8 bases stayed unmatched. The CDR3 spans 13 residues.